This is a list of T cell receptor beta chains from one sample in a study of beta chain features in type 1 diabetes. The protocol was immunoSEQ multiplex PCR, while the TCRdb copy is restricted to in-frame clones and leaves out a portion. Here the sample spans 620,000 or so clones, around a sixth being singletons. Input material: naive CD4+ T cells from blood. The receptor set was obtained from a man younger than 35 in good health. Each CDR3 is given with its conserved first and last residue. Each record gives: CDR3 DNA, CDR3 protein, clone size, V gene, J gene, D gene. D genes are given only for firm matches. Size is stated for part of the rows, as once, few or many counts, or as a class when the clone is expanded.

TGTGCCAGCAGTGGGGCTTTCTTT	CASSGAFF	.	TRBV6-1	TRBJ1-1	.
TGTGCCATCAGTGAGTTTCCAGCCGCGAACACTGAAGCTTTCTTT	CAISEFPAANTEAFF	.	TRBV10-3	TRBJ1-1	.
TGTGCCAGCAGAGTGCATACAGGGGCTAGCACAGATACGCAGTATTTT	CASRVHTGASTDTQYF	few	TRBV7-2	TRBJ2-3	TRBD1
TGTGCCAGTACCCCGACAGGGAACTATGGCTACACCTTC	CASTPTGNYGYTF	.	TRBV19	TRBJ1-2	TRBD1
TGTGCCAGCAGTTTAAACTATGGCTACACCTTC	CASSLNYGYTF	few	TRBV28	TRBJ1-2	.
TGTGCCAGCAGTACATTGGAGGGGACTACTAACTATGGCTACACCTTC	CASSTLEGTTNYGYTF	few	TRBV6-6	TRBJ1-2	.
TGTGCCAGCAGTTTAACAGGGGCAACTAATGAAAAACTGTTTTTT	CASSLTGATNEKLFF	few	TRBV28	TRBJ1-4	TRBD1
TGTGCCAGCAGCTCCGATAGGGGACTCGGGGCTTTCTTT	CASSSDRGLGAFF	.	TRBV7-9	TRBJ1-1	.
TGTGCCAGCAGTCTGCGGACTAGCGGGAGAGATGAGCAGTTCTTC	CASSLRTSGRDEQFF	.	TRBV6-5	TRBJ2-1	TRBD2
TGTGCCAGCACGGGACAGGGGGCAGAGACCCAGTACTTC	CASTGQGAETQYF	few	TRBV2	TRBJ2-5	TRBD1
TGTGCCAGCAGCTTAGGTCAACTAGCCAAAAACATTCAGTACTTC	CASSLGQLAKNIQYF	.	TRBV7-2	TRBJ2-4	.
TGTGCCAGCAGAGTGGGCACTGAAGCTTTCTTT	CASRVGTEAFF	.	TRBV2	TRBJ1-1	.
TGTGCCAGCTCATTCTTAGCGGGAAGCACAGATACGCAGTATTTT	CASSFLAGSTDTQYF	few	TRBV18	TRBJ2-3	TRBD2
TGTGCCAGCTCACGGAGACAGGGGGCTGAAGAGCAGTACTTC	CASSRRQGAEEQYF	few	TRBV18	TRBJ2-7	TRBD1
TGTGCCAGCAGCTTAGGACAGGGGGCGCGTGGCTACACCTTC	CASSLGQGARGYTF	.	TRBV7-2	TRBJ1-2	TRBD1
TGTGCCAGCAGCTTGGGTGACGGAATAATCTACGAGCAGTACTTC	CASSLGDGIIYEQYF	.	TRBV7-2	TRBJ2-7	.
TGTGCCAGTAACCCCTCACAGGGCCGCACAGATACGCAGTATTTT	CASNPSQGRTDTQYF	.	TRBV19	TRBJ2-3	.
TGTGCCAGCAGCGGGACAGGGCAGAACAATCAGCCCCAGCATTTT	CASSGTGQNNQPQHF	.	TRBV7-9	TRBJ1-5	TRBD1
TGTGCCAGCAGTGATACGGGACAGGGATCTGGAAACACCATATATTTT	CASSDTGQGSGNTIYF	few	TRBV9	TRBJ1-3	TRBD1
TGTGCCTGGAGTAGATGGGACTCCTACGAGCAGTACTTC	CAWSRWDSYEQYF	.	TRBV30	TRBJ2-7	.
TGTGCCAGCAGCAAAGGGGTAACAGTGTTCTATAACACCGGGGAGCTGTTTTTT	CASSKGVTVFYNTGELFF	.	TRBV21-1	TRBJ2-2	.
TGCGCCAGCAGCCCCAAAGCGGAGACCCAGTACTTC	CASSPKAETQYF	.	TRBV5-1	TRBJ2-5	.
TGTGCCAGCTCACCACTCACTCAGGGATCTTACTATGGCTACACCTTC	CASSPLTQGSYYGYTF	few	TRBV18	TRBJ1-2	.
TGTGCCACCAGCTCCAGCCCCGGAGCGCAGGGCGGAAACCTCCACTTT	CATSSSPGAQGGNLHF	.	TRBV15	TRBJ1-6	.
TGTGCCACCAGCAGAGATACAGGGCCCTACGAGCAGTACTTC	CATSRDTGPYEQYF	many	TRBV15	TRBJ2-7	.
TGCAGCGCCTCCGGACAGGGTCCCCTTATACTCACCTTC	CSASGQGPLILTF	few	TRBV29-1	TRBJ1-2	TRBD1
TGTGCCAGCAGACTAGACAGGCTTCCATTCTACGAGCAGTACTTC	CASRLDRLPFYEQYF	.	TRBV2	TRBJ2-7	.
TGTGCCAGCAGCGGCGGACACAGGGAATCGAACACTGAAGCTTTCTTT	CASSGGHRESNTEAFF	.	TRBV7-7	TRBJ1-1	.
TGTGCCAGCTCACACTTTTCTGTTAAGGGTATAGGCTCCTACGAGCAGTACTTC	CASSHFSVKGIGSYEQYF	once	TRBV18	TRBJ2-7	.
TGTGCCATCCGCCGAGGCGTACAAGAGACCCAGTACTTC	CAIRRGVQETQYF	few	TRBV5-4	TRBJ2-5	.
TGTGCCAGCAGCTTTTGGGGGATACAAGAGACCCAGTACTTC	CASSFWGIQETQYF	.	TRBV5-4	TRBJ2-5	.